Presented here are 4 T cell receptor beta chains from one specimen sequenced in a study of blood T cell repertoires in COVID-19. Assay: immunoSEQ multiplex PCR; the TCRdb copy retains only in-frame clones and omits some. The sample comprises 150,000 to 200,000 clones, approximately 77% of which are singletons, and 10% rests with the top ten. Material for sequencing was peripheral blood. Receptor source: a woman aged 80 or over with active or convalescent COVID-19.

CDR3 sequence: CASSQSGSAKNIQYF. In DNA form, the CDR3 reads TGTGCCAGCAGTCAAAGCGGGAGCGCCAAAAACATTCAGTACTTC. This chain uses TRBV14 with TRBJ2-4; 8 bases match TRBD2. With 6 bases clipped from V and 1 base from J, the junction kept 5 bases outside the gene matches. CDR3 size: 15 residues. From germline, CDR1 is SGHDN and CDR2 FVKESK.

V usage is TRBV3-1 (or the pseudogene TRBV3-2) and J usage is TRBJ1-5; possibly TRBD1 for D (6 bases). V was pared by 3 bases and J by 7 bases, with 10 bases between. Germline V gene sequence: CDR1 LGHDT, CDR2 YNNKEL (reference sequence). CDR3 length equals 13 residues. The CDR3 region is CASSHTGSQPQHF. The DNA of the CDR3 is TGTGCCAGCAGCCATACAGGGTCCCAGCCCCAGCATTTT.

The CDR3 region is CASSQGDNEQFF. The CDR3 DNA sequence: TGTGCCAGCAGCCAGGGGGACAATGAGCAGTTCTTC. This rearrangement joins TRBV9 to TRBJ2-1; TRBD1 matches at 7 bases. The J segment lost 5 bases and the V segment lost 4 bases, leaving 0 bases of the junction unmatched. The CDR3 contains 12 residues. The germline CDR1 and CDR2 sequences are SGDLS and YYNGEE.

The rearrangement uses TRBV6-6 and TRBJ1-6; 10 bases match TRBD1. Germline trimming cut 2 bases from V and 9 bases from J; bases unmatched to any gene: 7. The CDR3 length is 16 residues. Germline-derived CDR1 and CDR2 are MNHNY and SVGAGI (reference sequence). CDR3 DNA: TGTGCCAGCAGTTACGCCGACAGGGGGCCGGGTTCACCCCTCCACTTT. This sequence encodes CASSYADRGPGSPLHF.